This is a list of T cell receptor beta chains from one sample in a study of T cell repertoires in cytomegalovirus infection. No antigens are known for them. TCRdb redid the calling of the reads with MiXCR, one entry per CDR3 protein. The sample consists of some 350,000 distinct CDR3 sequences, roughly a third of them appearing once. The specimen comprised cultured PBMCs, sampled from culture after CMV antigen stimulation. These receptors came from a human donor in good health (CMV status not recorded). Some clones in this sample may be carry-over from other donors' samples. Both conserved end residues are part of each CDR3. The D gene is left open where the match is weak. Clone size, where shown, is once, few, many, or a class for clones that have expanded.

v_call,d_call,j_call,clone_size,cdr3_aa,cdr3_nt
TRBV6-2/TRBV6-3,TRBD2,TRBJ2-2,NA,CASSYTPGLAGFGELFF,TGTGCCAGCAGTTACACCCCGGGACTAGCGGGTTTCGGGGAGCTGTTTTTT
TRBV11-3,TRBD1,TRBJ2-2,NA,CASSRTGADTGELFF,TGTGCCAGCAGCCGGACAGGGGCGGACACCGGGGAGCTGTTTTTT
TRBV4-1,TRBD2,TRBJ2-7,few,CASSQDVELAGAGEQYF,TGCGCCAGCAGCCAAGATGTGGAACTAGCGGGAGCAGGCGAGCAGTACTTC
TRBV7-9,NA,TRBJ1-2,few,CASSLHMEEGLGYGYTF,TGTGCCAGCAGCCTTCATATGGAGGAGGGTCTTGGCTATGGCTACACCTTC
TRBV18,NA,TRBJ1-1,few,CASSGGRVNTEAFF,TGTGCCAGCTCAGGCGGAAGGGTGAACACTGAAGCTTTCTTT
TRBV4-1,TRBD2,TRBJ2-1,NA,CASSQGRGSWNEQFF,TGCGCCAGCAGCCAGGGGCGGGGGAGTTGGAATGAGCAGTTCTTC
TRBV12-3/TRBV12-4,TRBD1,TRBJ1-1,NA,CASRGATGRVLNTEAFF,TGTGCCAGCAGGGGGGCGACAGGGAGGGTGCTGAACACTGAAGCTTTCTTT
TRBV29-1,NA,TRBJ2-2,NA,CSVETGGRNTGELFF,TGCAGCGTTGAGACCGGGGGGCGGAACACCGGGGAGCTGTTTTTT
TRBV28,NA,TRBJ1-1,few,CASYARDPATEAFF,TGTGCCAGCTACGCTCGGGACCCAGCCACTGAAGCTTTCTTT
TRBV19,TRBD2,TRBJ2-1,NA,CASSMVSGSSYNEQFF,TGTGCCAGTAGTATGGTTAGCGGGAGCTCCTACAATGAGCAGTTCTTC
TRBV5-1,TRBD2,TRBJ2-2,NA,CASSLPSGNTGELFF,TGCGCCAGCAGCTTACCTAGCGGGAACACCGGGGAGCTGTTTTTT
TRBV20-1,NA,TRBJ2-1,NA,CSVLDLGASYNEQFF,TGCAGTGTTCTTGACTTAGGTGCGTCCTACAATGAGCAGTTCTTC
TRBV7-8,NA,TRBJ2-6,NA,CASSLPSSGANVLTF,TGTGCCAGCAGCCTACCTAGCTCTGGGGCCAACGTCCTGACTTTC
TRBV29-1,NA,TRBJ2-5,NA,CSASRGQETQYF,TGCAGCGCCAGCCGGGGGCAAGAGACCCAGTACTTC
TRBV7-9,NA,TRBJ1-1,NA,CASSLVIGPNTEAFF,TGTGCCAGCAGCTTAGTTATAGGTCCAAACACTGAAGCTTTCTTT
TRBV7-3,NA,TRBJ2-1,many,CASSQARPTSYNEQFF,TGTGCCAGCAGCCAAGCTAGACCCACCTCTTACAATGAGCAGTTCTTC
TRBV4-3,NA,TRBJ1-2,NA,CASSHTTGNPNYCYTF,TGCGCCAGCAGCCACACAACAGGCAACCCTAACTATTGCTACACCTTC
TRBV7-2,NA,TRBJ2-7,few,CASSLHSYEQYF,TGTGCCAGCAGCTTACATAGCTACGAGCAGTACTTC
TRBV11-1,NA,TRBJ2-3,few,CASSSRDQGDTQYF,TGTGCCAGCAGCTCCAGGGACCAGGGAGATACGCAGTATTTT
TRBV7-9,TRBD1,TRBJ2-7,NA,CASSPSQDRGRAYEQYF,TGTGCCAGCAGCCCCAGCCAGGACAGGGGGCGCGCCTACGAGCAGTACTTC
TRBV11-3,NA,TRBJ2-1,NA,CASSPYERTSSYNEQFF,TGTGCCAGCAGCCCCTACGAGCGGACGAGCTCCTACAATGAGCAGTTCTTC
TRBV28,TRBD2,TRBJ2-7,few,CATGLAAYEQYF,TGTGCCACAGGACTAGCGGCCTACGAGCAGTACTTC
TRBV12-3/TRBV12-4,NA,TRBJ1-3,few,CASSREADSPGNTIYF,TGTGCCAGCAGTAGGGAGGCAGATTCCCCTGGAAACACCATATATTTT
TRBV12-3/TRBV12-4,NA,TRBJ2-2,few,CASSYLLGSSTGELFF,TGTGCCAGCAGCTACCTGTTAGGGAGTAGCACCGGGGAGCTGTTTTTT
TRBV7-4,NA,TRBJ2-1,NA,CASSLTGMDEQFF,TGTGCCAGCAGCCTTACAGGGATGGATGAGCAGTTCTTC
TRBV7-2,NA,TRBJ2-1,many,CASSLSGHYNEQFF,TGTGCCAGCAGCTTAAGTGGGCATTACAATGAGCAGTTCTTC
TRBV4-1,NA,TRBJ1-1,NA,CASSQDEGGGTEAFF,TGCGCCAGCAGCCAAGATGAAGGGGGTGGAACTGAAGCTTTCTTT
TRBV7-8,NA,TRBJ2-7,NA,CASSLSRGGEREQYF,TGTGCCAGCAGCTTATCTCGAGGGGGAGAACGCGAGCAGTACTTC
TRBV7-2,TRBD2,TRBJ2-6,NA,CASSLRQLAGVSGANVLTF,TGTGCCAGCAGCTTAAGACAACTAGCGGGGGTCTCTGGGGCCAACGTCCTGACTTTC
TRBV6-2/TRBV6-3,NA,TRBJ2-1,few,CASSPLLGQLSSYNEQFF,TGTGCCAGCAGCCCGCTTCTAGGGCAGCTCAGCTCCTACAATGAGCAGTTCTTC
TRBV7-2,TRBD1,TRBJ2-1,NA,CASSFDRDNEQFF,TGTGCCAGCAGCTTCGACAGGGACAATGAGCAGTTCTTC
TRBV7-3,NA,TRBJ2-1,few,CASSFLAEGDEQFF,TGTGCCAGCAGCTTTTTAGCGGAGGGCGATGAGCAGTTCTTC
TRBV7-9,NA,TRBJ2-3,NA,CASSPNWRGYTQYF,TGTGCCAGCAGCCCAAATTGGCGGGGATATACGCAGTATTTT
TRBV11-2,NA,TRBJ2-6,many,CASSLTTGANVLTF,TGTGCCAGCAGCTTAACGACTGGGGCCAACGTCCTGACTTTC
TRBV6-5,TRBD2,TRBJ2-7,NA,CASSYGGTSVTYEQYF,TGTGCCAGCAGTTACGGGGGGACTAGCGTCACCTACGAGCAGTACTTC
TRBV12-3/TRBV12-4,NA,TRBJ2-1,few,CASNPLGAMYEQFF,TGTGCCAGCAACCCCCTAGGCGCAATGTATGAGCAGTTCTTC
TRBV23-1,NA,TRBJ2-1,few,CASSQSAGGGNEQFF,TGCGCCAGCAGTCAATCTGCTGGGGGAGGCAATGAGCAGTTCTTC
TRBV7-2,TRBD2,TRBJ2-3,few,CASSVTSGTSFYTQYF,TGTGCCAGCAGCGTAACCTCCGGGACTAGCTTTTATACGCAGTATTTT
TRBV7-3,NA,TRBJ2-1,NA,CASSLRGGAVYNEQFF,TGTGCCAGCAGCTTAAGAGGTGGGGCTGTCTACAATGAGCAGTTCTTC
TRBV7-9,NA,TRBJ2-7,few,CASTDSGTSYEQYF,TGTGCCAGCACCGACAGTGGCACATCCTACGAGCAGTACTTC
TRBV6-5,NA,TRBJ2-1,many,CASSYFRDPYNNEQFF,TGTGCCAGCAGTTACTTTCGGGATCCTTATAACAATGAGCAGTTCTTC
TRBV7-4,TRBD1,TRBJ1-2,few,CASSLVRDSDFYGYTF,TGTGCCAGCAGCTTAGTCCGGGACAGTGATTTCTATGGCTACACCTTC
TRBV4-1,TRBD1,TRBJ2-5,NA,CASSQDVPGTGGRETQYF,TGCGCCAGCAGCCAAGATGTCCCCGGCACAGGGGGCAGGGAGACCCAGTACTTC
TRBV12-3/TRBV12-4,TRBD2,TRBJ2-3,NA,CASSPGGSTDTQYF,TGTGCCAGCAGTCCGGGGGGTAGCACAGATACGCAGTATTTT
TRBV6-2/TRBV6-3,TRBD1,TRBJ1-1,NA,CASGYRGIAFF,TGTGCCAGCGGATACAGGGGAATAGCTTTCTTT
TRBV7-2,NA,TRBJ2-1,NA,CASSNRQDNYNEQFF,TGTGCCAGCAGCAACAGACAAGATAACTACAATGAGCAGTTCTTC
TRBV7-2,TRBD1,TRBJ1-5,few,CASSMDRGRKAQHF,TGTGCCAGCAGCATGGACAGGGGGCGGAAGGCCCAGCATTTT
TRBV5-1,NA,TRBJ1-1,NA,CASSLWGDPVSGTEAFF,TGCGCCAGCAGCTTGTGGGGGGACCCGGTTTCCGGCACTGAAGCTTTCTTT
TRBV12-3/TRBV12-4,TRBD1,TRBJ1-1,NA,CASSDSGTGIREDGFF,TGTGCCAGCAGTGACTCCGGGACAGGGATAAGGGAGGACGGTTTCTTT
TRBV5-1,NA,TRBJ2-1,NA,CASSLPLSSANYNEQFF,TGCGCCAGCAGCTTGCCCTTATCTAGCGCGAATTACAATGAGCAGTTCTTC
TRBV27,NA,TRBJ2-7,few,CASRPNQEGLISEQYF,TGTGCCAGCAGACCTAACCAGGAAGGTCTGATCTCCGAGCAGTACTTC
TRBV19,TRBD2,TRBJ2-2,NA,CASSILLAGKNTGELFF,TGTGCCAGTAGTATCCTCCTAGCGGGGAAGAACACCGGGGAGCTGTTTTTT